This T cell receptor (beta chain) stems from a study of blood T cell repertoires in COVID-19. Trimming cost V 3 bases and J 7 bases, with 16 bases left between them. This CDR3 spans 14 amino acids. Germline V lookup: CDR1 SGHDT, CDR2 YYEEEE. Sequencing used immunoSEQ multiplex PCR; TCRdb keeps in-frame clones, though not all of them. Among under 90,000 clones listed, roughly nine tenths were seen once. Input material: peripheral blood. The J gene is TRBJ1-1, the V gene TRBV5-6, with TRBD1 as a possible D gene (6 bases). This TCR came from a man between 60 and 75 years old with acute or convalescent COVID-19. In DNA form, the CDR3 reads TGTGCCAGCAGCTGGGCCCCAGGGGAAGTTGAAGCTTTCTTT. This encodes CASSWAPGEVEAFF. Full variable domain (outside the CDR3, taken from reference TRBV5-6 and TRBJ1-1): DAGVTQSPTHLIKTRGQQVTLRCSPKSGHDTVSWYQQALGQGPQFIFQYYEEEERQRGNFPDRFSGHQFPNYSSELNVNALLLGDSALYLCASSWAPGEVEAFFGQGTRLTVV.